These 24 T cell receptor beta chains were all obtained from the same sample, sequenced in a study of blood T cell repertoires in COVID-19. Sequenced by immunoSEQ multiplex PCR; TCRdb stores in-frame clones only, minus some. The data show about 300,000 clones, about nine tenths seen once. Sequencing used peripheral blood. The receptor set was obtained from a woman between 45 and 65 years old with COVID-19, enrolled during active disease.

The genes are TRBV7-9 and TRBJ1-1; 10 nucleotides match TRBD1. The ends lost 5 bases at V and 2 bases at J; junction bases unmatched: 5. This CDR3 has 15 amino acids. Per the germline V gene, CDR1 is SEHNR and CDR2 is FQNEAQ (reference sequence). This CDR3 reads CASSIGQGGNTEAFF. The CDR3 nucleotides read TGTGCCAGCAGCATAGGACAGGGGGGAAACACTGAAGCTTTCTTT.

As DNA, the CDR3 is TGTGCCAGCAGCTTAGGGGACAGGACCATGTACGAGCAGTACTTC. As protein: CASSLGDRTMYEQYF. The V call is TRBV7-6, the J call TRBJ2-7, with 8 bases that match TRBD1. Per the germline V gene, CDR1 is SGHVS and CDR2 is FNYEAQ. The CDR3 is 15 amino acids. J was trimmed by 4 bases and V by 1 base; bases with no gene match: 6.

The V call is TRBV25-1, the J call TRBJ2-5; 11 bases are shared with TRBD2. V lost 4 bases to trimming and J lost 1 base; unmatched junction nucleotides: 2. Per the germline V gene, CDR1 is MGHDK and CDR2 is SYGVNS. The CDR3 has 15 residues. Here the CDR3 reads CASSGTSGSQETQYF. CDR3 DNA sequence: TGTGCCAGCAGTGGCACTAGCGGGAGCCAAGAGACCCAGTACTTC.

This chain links TRBV18 with TRBJ2-7; TRBD1 aligns across 7 bases. V shed 2 bases and J 0 bases; nucleotides not matched to a gene: 10. Per the germline V gene, CDR1 is KGHSH and CDR2 is LQKENI. CDR3 length equals 17 residues. CDR3 loop: CASSPSPTGARSYEQYF. The CDR3 coding sequence is TGTGCCAGCTCACCATCGCCTACAGGGGCCCGCTCCTACGAGCAGTACTTC.

The chain uses TRBV7-9 and TRBJ2-5, with 7 bases aligning to TRBD2. The CDR3 length is 16 residues. With V trimmed by 5 bases and J by 2 bases, 11 bases remained unmatched. Germline assignment: CDR1 SEHNR and CDR2 FQNEAQ (reference sequence). CDR3 coding DNA: TGTGCCAGCAGCCCCTTTGGGCTAGCGGTGCAAGAGACCCAGTACTTC. Protein product: CASSPFGLAVQETQYF. The full variable domain, its missing parts supplied by reference TRBV7-9 and TRBJ2-5, is DTGVSQNPRHKITKRGQNVTFRCDPISEHNRLYWYRQTLGQGPEFLTYFQNEAQLEKSRLLSDRFSAERPKGSFSTLEIQRTEQGDSAMYLCASSPFGLAVQETQYFGPGTRLLVL.

The CDR3 DNA reads as TGTGCCAGCAGCCAACAGATAGGGACAGTACAAGAGACCCAGTACTTC. It codes for CASSQQIGTVQETQYF. The chain carries TRBV25-1 and TRBJ2-5; 7 bases agree with TRBD1. CDR1 is MGHDK and CDR2 is SYGVNS in the germline V gene. V dropped 6 bases and J dropped 2; count of bases not matched to a gene: 12. The CDR3 covers 16 residues.

CDR3 protein: CASSRFGQGNTGELFF. The CDR3 DNA reads as TGTGCCAGCAGCCGATTTGGACAGGGAAACACCGGGGAGCTGTTTTTT. The chain joins TRBV14 to TRBJ2-2; 8 bases are shared with TRBD1. With V trimmed by 4 bases and J by 2 bases, 6 bases remained unmatched. Germline lookup yields CDR1 SGHDN and CDR2 FVKESK. This CDR3 is built from 16 residues. The full variable domain, rest sourced from reference TRBV14 and TRBJ2-2, is EAGVTQFPSHSVIEKGQTVTLRCDPISGHDNLYWYRRVMGKEIKFLLHFVKESKQDESGMPNNRFLAERTGGTYSTLKVQPAELEDSGVYFCASSRFGQGNTGELFFGEGSRLTVL.

The rearrangement links TRBV5-1 to TRBJ1-3, with 11 bases identical to TRBD1. J gave up 0 bases and V 7 bases, and 0 bases lay outside the gene matches. The CDR3 is 14 amino acids. The germline V gene has CDR1 SGHRS and CDR2 YFSETQ. Written as DNA, the CDR3 is TGCGCCAGCGGGACAGGGGGCTCTGGAAACACCATATATTTT. Protein: CASGTGGSGNTIYF. The full variable domain, in which reference TRBV5-1 and TRBJ1-3 provide the parts outside the CDR3, is KAGVTQTPRYLIKTRGQQVTLSCSPISGHRSVSWYQQTPGQGLQFLFEYFSETQRNKGNFPGRFSGRQFSNSRSEMNVSTLELGDSALYLCASGTGGSGNTIYFGEGSWLTVV.

The chain is built from TRBV30 and TRBJ2-1; 9 nucleotides line up with TRBD2. J was trimmed by 5 bases and V by 0 bases; bases with no gene match: 2. Germline V gene sequence: CDR1 GTSNPN, CDR2 SVGIG (reference sequence). There are 14 residues in the CDR3. The CDR3 DNA reads TGTGCCTGGAGTGTAAGACTAGCGGACAATGAGCAGTTCTTC. Its protein is CAWSVRLADNEQFF.

The V gene is TRBV9, the J gene TRBJ2-7; TRBD2 might be the D (7 bases). This CDR3 contains 15 residues. With 0 bases removed from V and 2 bases from J, the gap between germline ends came to 12 bases. Germline values: CDR1 SGDLS, CDR2 YYNGEE. In nucleotides, the CDR3 is TGTGCCAGCAGCGTAGAGGGGGGAGGGGCCTACGAGCAGTACTTC. Its protein is CASSVEGGGAYEQYF.

J is TRBJ2-5 and V is TRBV19; 8 positions match TRBD2. The V segment lost 4 bases and the J segment 4 bases; nucleotides outside the gene matches: 2. The length of the CDR3 is 13 residues. Germline values: CDR1 LNHDA, CDR2 SQIVND (reference sequence). The CDR3 bases are TGTGCCAGTAGTAGTCTAGCGGGAGAGACCCAGTACTTC. Its protein product is CASSSLAGETQYF.

V is TRBV6-2 or TRBV6-3 and J is TRBJ1-5, with 8 nucleotides matching TRBD1. This CDR3 is built from 17 residues. Germline V gene data show CDR1 as MNHEY and CDR2 as SVGEGT. V was pared by 4 bases and J by 0 bases, with 8 bases of the junction left unmatched. The CDR3 DNA is TGTGCCAGCAGTTCCGGGACAGGAGTTTATAGCAATCAGCCCCAGCATTTT. As protein: CASSSGTGVYSNQPQHF.

The chain links TRBV9 to TRBJ2-2; 8 bases fit TRBD2. The CDR3 covers 16 residues. CDR1 is SGDLS, CDR2 YYNGEE, per germline. V gave up 0 bases and J gave up 7 bases; unmatched junction bases: 8. The CDR3: CASSVATSGAYGELFF. Here the CDR3 DNA reads TGTGCCAGCAGCGTAGCCACTAGCGGAGCCTACGGGGAGCTGTTTTTT.

The chain carries TRBV11-2 and TRBJ1-2; unclear D gene. The CDR3 sequence is 13 residues long. The V end was cut by 2 bases, the J end by 8 bases, with 12 bases between. Germline V gives CDR1 SGHAT, CDR2 FQNNGV. As DNA, the CDR3 is TGTGCCAGCAGCTTACGAGATCAGCGGGGCTACACCTTC. The encoded protein is CASSLRDQRGYTF.

This chain links TRBV30 with TRBJ2-1; D gene unclear. The V end was cut by 0 bases, the J end by 4 bases, with 16 bases between. Germline CDR1 and CDR2: GTSNPN and SVGIG (reference sequence). CDR3 length equals 16 residues. The CDR3 DNA reads TGTGCCTGGAGTGTAATGGGCTACTTCAATTACAATGAGCAGTTCTTC. Its translation is CAWSVMGYFNYNEQFF.

The genes are TRBV6-5 and TRBJ1-2, with TRBD1 matching 8 bases. With 5 bases clipped from V and 8 bases from J, the junction kept 7 bases outside the gene matches. Germline V gene sequence: CDR1 MNHEY, CDR2 SVGAGI. This CDR3 spans 13 amino acids. The CDR3 DNA reads TGTGCCAGCAGTCAGACAGGGGTTGGAGGCTACACCTTC. Its protein is CASSQTGVGGYTF.

The rearrangement links TRBV2 to TRBJ2-5, with TRBD2 identical over 15 bases. The CDR3 spans 18 residues. With V trimmed by 6 bases and J by 5 bases, 13 bases remained unmatched. Germline CDR1 SNHLY, CDR2 FYNNEI. The CDR3 loop is CASRARTSGRASQETQYF. For the CDR3, the DNA is TGTGCCAGCAGAGCCCGGACTAGCGGGAGGGCGTCCCAGGAGACCCAGTACTTC. The whole variable domain, filled in from reference TRBV2 and TRBJ2-5, reads EPEVTQTPSHQVTQMGQEVILRCVPISNHLYFYWYRQILGQKVEFLVSFYNNEISEKSEIFDDQFSVERPDGSNFTLKIRSTKLEDSAMYFCASRARTSGRASQETQYFGPGTRLLVL.

V and J are TRBV3-1 (or the pseudogene TRBV3-2) and TRBJ1-2, with TRBD1 identical over 7 bases. Germline V gene lookup returns CDR1 LGHDT and CDR2 YNNKEL (reference sequence). V gave up 4 bases and J gave up 4 bases; unmatched junction bases: 3. The CDR3 spans 13 residues. CDR3 protein: CASSPRGSYGYTF. CDR3 nucleotide sequence: TGTGCCAGCAGCCCCAGGGGGAGCTATGGCTACACCTTC.

The genes are TRBV11-2 and TRBJ2-2, with D uncertain. The ends were cut back, 3 bases at V and 4 bases at J, with 6 bases in the middle. CDR1 and CDR2 (germline): SGHAT, FQNNGV. The CDR3 is made up of 13 amino acids. The CDR3 here is CASSFTGTGELFF. The CDR3 DNA sequence: TGTGCCAGCAGCTTTACGGGCACCGGGGAGCTGTTTTTT. The complete variable domain, with remaining parts taken from reference TRBV11-2 and TRBJ2-2, reads EAGVAQSPRYKIIEKRQSVAFWCNPISGHATLYWYQQILGQGPKLLIQFQNNGVVDDSQLPKDRFSAERLKGVDSTLKIQPAKLEDSAVYLCASSFTGTGELFFGEGSRLTVL.

The gene calls are TRBV27 and TRBJ1-1, with no clear D. Germline V lookup: CDR1 MNHEY, CDR2 SMNVEV (reference sequence). The CDR3 sequence is 17 residues long. V was clipped by 3 bases and J by 0 bases, with 17 bases between them. The CDR3 region has the DNA TGTGCCAGCAGTTTCCGGGTGTCGGGATCCATGAACACTGAAGCTTTCTTT. Translation gives CASSFRVSGSMNTEAFF.

The V and J genes are TRBV4-1 and TRBJ1-5; D uncertain. The CDR3 runs to 15 residues. Deletions cut 0 bases from V and 0 bases from J, with 6 bases between. Germline values: CDR1 MGHRA, CDR2 YSYEKL. The CDR3 is CASSQEENSNQPQHF. The CDR3 DNA reads as TGCGCCAGCAGCCAAGAGGAGAATAGCAATCAGCCCCAGCATTTT.

The chain joins TRBV2 to TRBJ1-3, with unresolved D. V was cut by 0 bases and J by 4 bases, with 10 bases left in between. In germline, CDR1 is SNHLY, CDR2 FYNNEI. The length of the CDR3 is 15 residues. CDR3 coding DNA: TGTGCCAGCAGTGAAGCACGAGGGCCGGGAAACACCATATATTTT. The encoded protein is CASSEARGPGNTIYF.

This sequence joins TRBV5-6 and TRBJ1-2, with 7 nucleotides matching TRBD1. The length of the CDR3 is 15 residues. V shed 7 bases, J shed 3 bases, and the junction held 12 bases outside the gene matches. CDR1 and CDR2 (germline): SGHDT, YYEEEE. The CDR3 DNA is TGTGCCAGCGTCCAGGGGGGACGTCCCTACTATGGCTACACCTTC. It encodes CASVQGGRPYYGYTF. Full variable domain (rest looked up from reference TRBV5-6 and TRBJ1-2): DAGVTQSPTHLIKTRGQQVTLRCSPKSGHDTVSWYQQALGQGPQFIFQYYEEEERQRGNFPDRFSGHQFPNYSSELNVNALLLGDSALYLCASVQGGRPYYGYTFGSGTRLTVV.

This chain connects TRBV6-5 to TRBJ2-2, with 13 positions matching TRBD2. CDR3 size: 15 residues. Germline-derived CDR1 and CDR2 are MNHEY and SVGAGI. V was pared by 5 bases and J by 7 bases, with 4 bases of the junction left unmatched. For the CDR3, the DNA is TGTGCCAGCAGTCCGGGACTAGCGGGAATCGGGGAGCTGTTTTTT. It translates to CASSPGLAGIGELFF.